The text below deals with one T cell receptor beta chain. What antigen it recognizes has not been identified. No clone much larger than this one lies a single base away; base qualities are absent. Library creation used the immunoSEQ multiplex PCR assay. For the multiplex PCR, a mixture combining 60 forward primers for TCR Vbeta segments and 13 reverse primers for TCR Jbeta segments was used. A multiplex PCR assay on genomic DNA amplified the CDR3 region of rearranged TCR beta genes. The amplified TCR beta libraries were sequenced on the Illumina HiSeq System as 87-base-pair reads. Under the source paper's analysis protocol: A later analysis tallied tens of millions of unique TCR beta chains across the 550 to 850 repertoires, and about 12 million of those chains were shared by two or more donors. A nearest-neighbor algorithm error-corrected the raw reads and collapsed the reads into unique sequences, merging closely related sequences to remove PCR and sequencing errors. To assign V, D and J gene segments, CDR3 sequences were aligned to IMGT reference sequences. For a sequence to be retained, a match of at least six nucleotides to both a V gene segment and a J gene segment was required. A rearrangement was called productive if the CDR3 had no stop codons and remained in frame with V and J, and every other rearrangement was called non-productive. Following IMGT convention, CDR3 was defined as the stretch from the second conserved V-encoded cysteine up to the conserved J-encoded phenylalanine. In an earlier analysis of around 540 of the donors, sequences lacking an unambiguous match to a single V gene segment were excluded. In an earlier analysis of 587 of the donors, a V segment was called functional when productive rearrangements were above 56.7%, and segregating when the standard deviation between donors exceeded 5%. To diagnose cytomegalovirus status from the catalog of TCR beta chain sequences, a statistical classification framework was built. In a later analysis, TCR nucleotide sequences were compared against IMGT/GENE-DB human TR gene sequences so that V and J genes could be assigned. In a later analysis, CDR3 sequences and most-parsimonious VDJ recombination scenarios were assigned using the TCRdist pipeline. In a later analysis, each TCR beta chain was defined by its CDR3 amino acid sequence together with its V-gene family, and reads without a unique V-gene family were excluded. In a later analysis, fewer than 600 highly shared, low-generation-probability nucleotide sequences were removed to address suspected cross-contamination and a sequencing artifact. For each public chain, a later analysis derived a clonal expansion index from normalized ranks of inferred template counts within each repertoire. Generation probabilities in a later analysis came from a VDJ recombination model fitted to out-of-frame rearrangements, and those results were checked against IGoR. In a later analysis, hypergeometric tests were used to score TCR-TCR, TCR-HLA and TCR-CMV co-occurrence, with a repertoire-size bias correction applied to TCR pairs. To estimate false discovery rates, a later analysis permuted the HLA or CMV assignments 20 times. In a later analysis, co-occurring TCRs were grouped with DBSCAN, and TCRdist sequence similarity was added when clustering was performed within HLA-allele-positive subsets. For co-occurrence clustering, repertoires with fewer than 30,000 or more than 120,000 public chains were excluded, along with roughly five repertoires with anomalous nucleotide sharing. The source is immuneACCESS, and TCRdb retained only in-frame sequences with V and J called. Part of the clones is not carried over; for the studies checked, unresolved V genes explain less than half of this, and the remainder is unexplained. That table supplies the V and J calls and clone size; D and trimming were determined from the DNA. This sample holds 100,000 to 150,000 clones; 75% to 85% were observed only once. The ten largest make up 1% of the sample.

This sample is drawn from a study of cytomegalovirus exposure and HLA in healthy donors (TCRdb year 2017). In terms of the full investigation: An earlier analysis of approximately 640 of the donors reported approximately 290 Gb of sequence data and 100 million to 140 million unique TCR beta sequences from around 200 million T cells. Typing coverage varied by locus: roughly 629-640 donors for A, B, C, DRB1 and DQB1; some 520 for DQA1; approximately 570 for DPA1; some 470 for DPB1. Of the 350 to 400 genotyped donors, roughly 85% fell in the genetic ancestry cluster associated with self-reported Caucasian donors. Besides the first cohort of 500 to 700 subjects, a separate validation cohort made up of over 95 different subjects was used. The study aimed to test whether cataloging public T cell receptors could reveal signatures of past pathogen exposure. An earlier analysis of 587 of the donors used high-throughput TCR beta sequencing to judge whether each TCR beta V gene segment behaved as functional or pseudogenic. A later genetic analysis used genome-wide SNP genotypes for 398 of the 666 donors, treating that subset as a discovery cohort. All discovery cohort repertoires had been generated on a single sequencing platform. A later analysis re-analyzed previously published TCR beta repertoires from 550 to 700 donors and added high-resolution HLA genotyping to study TCR occurrence patterns. About five DR-DQ haplotypes were treated as single units for association and clustering because of strong linkage in the cohort. The study combined high-throughput TCR immunosequencing, statistical association of individual TCRs with disease status, and machine learning to predict cytomegalovirus infection status. An early release covering roughly 640 HLA-typed donors comprised approximately 290 gigabases of sequencing data and about 90 million unique TCR sequences. Class I and class II HLA loci were covered by the typing at four-digit resolution. Among 398 genotyped donors of the cohort, an average of approximately 240,000 unique TCR beta nucleotide sequences were sequenced per donor, roughly 20% of them non-productive. Donor age, sex, ethnicity and CMV serostatus were collected together with the repertoire data. Rather than drawing on any new phenotypic data, the later analysis identified candidate immune exposures from TCR beta sequences and the way those sequences occurred across donors. The T cell repertoires of 666 subjects were profiled by immunosequencing and related to cytomegalovirus serostatus.

In total, 630 or so healthy bone marrow donors made up the cohort. All cohort members were sampled while nominally healthy, although unrecorded immune exposures were likely present. The donor was CMV seronegative and was included in the group of several hundred seronegative cohort members. A peripheral blood sample was provided by each donor, and peripheral blood mononuclear cells were used for TCR beta sequencing. The Qiagen DNeasy Blood Extraction Kit was used to extract genomic DNA from the blood cell samples. For CDR1 and CDR2, the germline V gene lists KGHSH and LQKENI. Trimmed from V: 3 bases; trimmed from J: 1 base; junction bases lacking a gene match: 7. The CDR3 goes from the cysteine to the phenylalanine over 16 residues. Left in the record is the CDR3 DNA by itself, 48 bases read in frame from the first base. What the work shows at the level of the full study, not this receptor alone: In vitro tests confirmed that a few of the cytomegalovirus-associated TCR beta chains recognize cytomegalovirus antigens. A further reported finding was that TCR beta sequences accurately predicted the HLA-A and HLA-B alleles for most subjects in the first cohort. Because the 87-base-pair reads could not distinguish some IMGT-functional V segments, including TRBV6-2 and TRBV6-3, those segments were excluded. In both the original and validation cohorts, the classifier was reported to diagnose cytomegalovirus status with high specificity and sensitivity. The only immune exposure information available for the cohort was CMV serostatus. An association between a missense DCLRE1C variant and V-gene and J-gene trimming of TCR beta chains was found in a later genetic analysis and replicated in an independent cohort. The earlier analysis of nearly 600 of the donors excluded about 16 rarely observed V segments, including chromosome 9 orphons, because counts were too low. The study listed over 150 TCR beta chains as associated with cytomegalovirus. Most TCR sequences were seen in very few donors, while some public TCRs were found in many individuals. A group of highly shared sequence variants was considered likely to be a technical artifact of the sequencing pipeline. At a false discovery rate of 0.05, a later analysis linked about 17,000 TCR beta sequences to specific HLA alleles. When HLA alleles, especially DR and DQ, strongly co-occurred, attributing TCR associations to individual alleles was difficult. The presence/absence analyses assumed that sequencing depth was roughly uniform across donors, and that assumption may not be true. According to a later analysis, TCR association rates differed among HLA loci, with DRB1 alleles showing the most associated TCRs and HLA-C alleles showing the fewest. An earlier analysis of around 600 of the donors showed that most TCR beta V segments appeared in productive rearrangements either about 90% or about 30% of the time, which broadly matched IMGT annotations. HLA typing was unavailable for some donors at each locus, so association tests used only the typed subset. A later analysis found that HLA-associated TCR beta chains were more clonally expanded and had lower generation probabilities than equally common non-associated chains. Correlated functional status among segregating V segments might reflect linkage disequilibrium, but an unknown experimental factor could not be ruled out. According to a later genetic analysis, donors in an Asian-associated ancestry cluster had fewer N-insertions in productive TCRs than the approximately 670-donor mean. It was suggested by the authors that the approach could potentially be generalized to other disease states and immunological phenotypes. This cohort had only TCR beta chains sequenced, and the lack of alpha or paired-chain data limited which features could be detected. According to a later analysis, parvovirus B19, influenza, CMV and Epstein-Barr virus appeared linked to several top co-occurrence clusters. According to a later analysis, most CMV-associated TCR beta chains appeared to be HLA-restricted, and the HLA associations seemed to be driven largely by CMV exposure.

The chain is assembled from TRBV18 and TRBJ2-3; TRBD1 aligns with 7 central bases. This receptor was obtained from a man aged 40-55 years in good health and CMV-seronegative. Sequenced material: PBMCs. The CDR3 amino acid sequence is: CASSPTTGQGTDTQYF. The bases read TGTGCCAGCTCACCTACGACAGGGCAGGGCACAGATACGCAGTATTTT. Reference TRBV18 and TRBJ2-3 genes cover what lies past the CDR3, so the full variable domain is NAGVMQNPRHLVRRRGQEARLRCSPMKGHSHVYWYRQLPEEGLKFMVYLQKENIIDESGMPKERFSAEFPKEGPSILRIQQVVRGDSAAYFCASSPTTGQGTDTQYFGPGTRLTVL.